This T cell receptor (beta chain) derives from a study of metastatic and nonmetastatic thyroid tumors. This clone was seen more than once but under ten times. Its specificity is unknown. The CDR3 consists of 15 residues. Germline-derived CDR1 and CDR2 are MDHEN and SYDVKM. V lost 7 bases to trimming and J lost 6 bases; unmatched junction nucleotides: 10. General study results and limits: It was reportedly found that TCR beta diversity was significantly higher in malignant thyroid tumors than in benign nodules, a difference seen in both blood and tumor samples.

TCRdb reprocessed the PCR reads using MiXCR. The sample lists roughly 18,000 clones, approximately 32% occurring once. No patient had received any treatment before thyroid surgery. The receptor was derived from a female donor with papillary thyroid cancer or a benign thyroid nodule (not recorded which). Some clones in this sample may be carry-over from other donors' samples. The sample comprised adjacent normal tissue. V and J are TRBV28 and TRBJ2-2; TRBD2 aligns across 8 bases. DNA for the CDR3: TGTGCCAGCAATGATGCGGGAGGCCTTTCCGGGGAGCTGTTTTTT. Protein sequence: CASNDAGGLSGELFF.